This T cell receptor beta chain comes out of a study of T cells in Graves' hyperthyroidism and ophthalmopathy. Study details: Peripheral blood was acquired at first diagnosis, ahead of any therapy whatsoever.

The V gene lost 3 bases and the J gene lost 8 bases, with 20 bases spanning the gap. CDR1 is DFQATT, CDR2 SNEGSKA, per germline (reference sequence). This CDR3 region has 15 residues. TCR beta CDR3 region amplification was performed from RNA transcripts. The HTBI primer set served for first-round RT-PCR of the TCR CDR3. From the multiplex PCR reads, TCRdb called clonotypes with MiXCR, one entry per CDR3 protein. The sample includes fewer than 350,000 distinct CDR3 sequences, 15% to 20% of them seen just once. This clonotype was recorded at least ten times. Those patients with uncontrolled infection, other autoimmune disease, pregnancy or lactation were excluded.

The TCR sequence derives from a man aged 50-59 years with Graves' ophthalmopathy. The sequenced sample was blood. This chain links TRBV20-1 with TRBJ2-1; the D gene is possibly TRBD2 (5 bases). In nucleotides, the CDR3 is TGCAGTGCTAGGGGTTTGGGATGGGGAGCCGATGAGCAGTTCTTC. It encodes CSARGLGWGADEQFF.